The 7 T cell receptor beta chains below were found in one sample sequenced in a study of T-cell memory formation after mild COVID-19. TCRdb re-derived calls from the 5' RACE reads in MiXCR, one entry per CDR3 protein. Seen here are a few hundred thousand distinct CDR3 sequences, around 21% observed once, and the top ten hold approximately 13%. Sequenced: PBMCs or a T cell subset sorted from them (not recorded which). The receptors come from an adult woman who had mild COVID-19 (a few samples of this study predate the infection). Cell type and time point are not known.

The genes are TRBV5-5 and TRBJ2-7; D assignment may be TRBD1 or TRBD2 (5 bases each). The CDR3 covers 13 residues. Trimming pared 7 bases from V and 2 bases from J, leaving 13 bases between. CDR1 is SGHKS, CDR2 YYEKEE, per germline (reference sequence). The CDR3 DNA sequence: TGTGCCAGCCAAGTGCGAGGGGCCTACGAGCAGTACTTC. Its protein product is CASQVRGAYEQYF.

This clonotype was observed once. The chain's CDR3 is CASSPARRIEGNQPQHF. The CDR3 DNA sequence: TGTGCCAGCAGCCCCGCTCGGAGGATCGAAGGGAATCAGCCCCAGCATTTT. The V gene is TRBV3-1, the J gene TRBJ1-5; D ambiguous. V lost 4 bases and J lost 4, with 20 bases in between. Germline V gene lookup returns CDR1 LGHDT and CDR2 YNNKEL (reference sequence). CDR3 length: 17 residues.

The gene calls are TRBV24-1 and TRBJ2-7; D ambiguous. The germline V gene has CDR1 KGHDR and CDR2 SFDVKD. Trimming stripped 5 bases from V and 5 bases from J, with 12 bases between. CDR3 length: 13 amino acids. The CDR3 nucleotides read TGTGCCACCAGTGGCCAAGACGCAGACGAGCAGTACTTC. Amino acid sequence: CATSGQDADEQYF.

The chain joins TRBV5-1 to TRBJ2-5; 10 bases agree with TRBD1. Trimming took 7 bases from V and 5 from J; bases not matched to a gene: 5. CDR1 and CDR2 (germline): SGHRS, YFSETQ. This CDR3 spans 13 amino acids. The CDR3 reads CASASGQGETQYF. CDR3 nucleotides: TGCGCCAGCGCATCGGGACAGGGGGAGACCCAGTACTTC. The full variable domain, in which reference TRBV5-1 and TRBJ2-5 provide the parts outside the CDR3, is KAGVTQTPRYLIKTRGQQVTLSCSPISGHRSVSWYQQTPGQGLQFLFEYFSETQRNKGNFPGRFSGRQFSNSRSEMNVSTLELGDSALYLCASASGQGETQYFGPGTRLLVL.

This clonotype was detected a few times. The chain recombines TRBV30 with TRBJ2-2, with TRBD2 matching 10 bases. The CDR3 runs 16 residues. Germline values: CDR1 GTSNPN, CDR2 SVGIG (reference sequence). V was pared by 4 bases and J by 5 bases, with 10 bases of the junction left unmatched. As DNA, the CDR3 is TGTGCCTGGAAAGGGCTAGCGGGAGTCTCTACCGGGGAGCTGTTTTTT. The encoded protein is CAWKGLAGVSTGELFF.

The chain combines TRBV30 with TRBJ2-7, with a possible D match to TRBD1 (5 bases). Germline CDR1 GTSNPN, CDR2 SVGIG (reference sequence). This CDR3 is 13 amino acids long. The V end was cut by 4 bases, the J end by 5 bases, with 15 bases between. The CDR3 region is CAWNLPGMNEQYF. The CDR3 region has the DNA TGTGCCTGGAACCTCCCAGGGATGAACGAGCAGTACTTC.

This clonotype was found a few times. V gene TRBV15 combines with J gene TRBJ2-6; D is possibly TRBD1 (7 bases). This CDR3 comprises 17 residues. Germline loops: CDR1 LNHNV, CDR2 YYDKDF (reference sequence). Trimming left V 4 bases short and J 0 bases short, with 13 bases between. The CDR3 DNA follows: TGTGCCACCAGCATACCCAGGGGGGTCTCTGGGGCCAACGTCCTGACTTTC. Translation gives CATSIPRGVSGANVLTF.